The rows below give T cell receptor beta chains drawn from one sample of a study of T-cell reconstitution after alpha-beta-depleted transplantation in children. One entry per CDR3 protein results from TCRdb running MiXCR on the PCR reads. The sample records 440,000 or so distinct CDR3 sequences, roughly 43% being singletons. Sequenced material: PBMCs, taken before TCRalphabeta/CD19-depleted stem cell transplant. These receptors came from a girl aged 2 to 9 with aplastic anemia, due to receive a stem cell transplant. Both conserved end residues are part of each CDR3. D genes are given only for firm matches.

v_gene: TRBV4-1
len: 16
j_gene: TRBJ1-5
d_gene: TRBD1
CDR3aa: CASSQVRRGRNQPQHF

v_gene: TRBV5-1
len: 15
j_gene: TRBJ2-7
d_gene: NA
CDR3aa: CASSSYGQKEEEQYF

v_gene: TRBV20-1
len: 14
j_gene: TRBJ1-2
d_gene: TRBD1
CDR3aa: CSASLRDRGNGYTF

v_gene: TRBV11-2
len: 16
j_gene: TRBJ2-2
d_gene: NA
CDR3aa: CASSLDLLARTGELFF

v_gene: TRBV28
len: 15
j_gene: TRBJ2-3
d_gene: NA
CDR3aa: CASSPSGQHTDTQYF

v_gene: TRBV12-3/TRBV12-4
len: 14
j_gene: TRBJ1-1
d_gene: NA
CDR3aa: CASRPSWGDTEAFF

v_gene: TRBV29-1
len: 13
j_gene: TRBJ2-7
d_gene: TRBD1
CDR3aa: CSVAGTGVGEQYF

v_gene: TRBV25-1
len: 18
j_gene: TRBJ1-1
d_gene: TRBD1
CDR3aa: CASSDLGRDSVSMQKAFF

v_gene: TRBV7-9
len: 15
j_gene: TRBJ2-1
d_gene: TRBD2
CDR3aa: CASSLRLAGVGEQFF

v_gene: TRBV4-1
len: 15
j_gene: TRBJ1-2
d_gene: TRBD1
CDR3aa: CASSQEGQRNYGYTF

v_gene: TRBV20-1
len: 12
j_gene: TRBJ2-5
d_gene: NA
CDR3aa: CSARDRGETQYF

v_gene: TRBV12-3/TRBV12-4
len: 17
j_gene: TRBJ2-3
d_gene: NA
CDR3aa: CASSPFAPSTSTDTQYF

v_gene: TRBV28
len: 17
j_gene: TRBJ2-1
d_gene: NA
CDR3aa: CASSLRGGGTTYNEQFF

v_gene: TRBV20-1
len: 16
j_gene: TRBJ2-1
d_gene: TRBD2
CDR3aa: CSVGTSGRGAYNEQFF

v_gene: TRBV20-1
len: 14
j_gene: TRBJ2-2
d_gene: NA
CDR3aa: CSARNRAQTRELFF

v_gene: TRBV12-3/TRBV12-4
len: 13
j_gene: TRBJ2-5
d_gene: NA
CDR3aa: CASSRGTPETQYF

v_gene: TRBV6-5
len: 18
j_gene: TRBJ2-1
d_gene: NA
CDR3aa: CASSYPRTGDGTGNEQFF